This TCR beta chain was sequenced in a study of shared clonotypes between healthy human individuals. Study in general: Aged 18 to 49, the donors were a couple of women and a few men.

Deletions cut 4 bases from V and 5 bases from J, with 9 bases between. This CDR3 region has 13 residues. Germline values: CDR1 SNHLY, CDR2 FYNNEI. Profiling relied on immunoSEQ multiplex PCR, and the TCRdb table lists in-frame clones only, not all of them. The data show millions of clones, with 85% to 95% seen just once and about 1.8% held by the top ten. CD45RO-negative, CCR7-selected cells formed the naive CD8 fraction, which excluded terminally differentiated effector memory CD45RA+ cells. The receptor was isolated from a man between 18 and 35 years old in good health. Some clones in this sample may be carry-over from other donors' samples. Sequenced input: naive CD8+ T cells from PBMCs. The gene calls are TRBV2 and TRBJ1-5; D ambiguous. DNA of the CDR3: TGTGCCAGCAGTGGTAGGGTCGATCAGCCCCAGCATTTT. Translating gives CASSGRVDQPQHF.